This TCR beta chain was observed in a study of blood T cell repertoires in COVID-19. Background on the study: In each case, the material was cDNA or gDNA derived from T cells, B-cell-depleted T cells, or PBMCs.

In the original workflow: Quantification of nucleated cells was approximated via reference gene primer amplification. Generated by immunoSEQ multiplex PCR, the TCRdb table keeps only in-frame clones and is missing some. D and trimming were read from the DNA, whereas the V and J calls and clone size are those reported in that table. The table has 370,000 or so clones, 70% to 85% seen once. The clonotype originates from a human donor with acute or convalescent COVID-19. The donor label of this sample is uncertain. Input material: peripheral blood.

The CDR3 protein is CASSRGGGGGYEQYF. The DNA of the CDR3 is TGTGCCAGCAGTAGAGGGGGGGGCGGAGGATACGAGCAGTACTTC. The chain uses TRBV2 and TRBJ2-7; D might be TRBD2 (7 bases). The V and J ends lost 5 bases and 4 bases respectively, with 18 bases between them. Germline values: CDR1 SNHLY, CDR2 FYNNEI. The CDR3 covers 15 residues.